This T cell receptor beta chain was sequenced in a study of T cells after yellow fever vaccination (dated by TCRdb to 2018 to 2020). Regarding the research as a whole: The SMART-Seq v4 Ultra Low Input RNA kit was used to prepare libraries from fractions with low cell numbers. Bulk TCR alpha and beta repertoires were sequenced longitudinally to track T-cell clones before and after primary and booster YFV17D yellow fever vaccination. Blood was collected at multiple timepoints before and after primary and secondary immunization, and bulk PBMC replicates and cell subsets were isolated. Two healthy male donors made up the cohort, one aged 18 to 30 years and the other aged 30 to 40 years.

The treatment or condition label corresponds to: live attenuated yellow fever vaccine strain. Two biological replicates of bulk PBMCs were collected at each blood-draw timepoint. PBMCs were isolated from peripheral blood using a standard Ficoll-Paque protocol. TriZol was used to extract RNA from bulk PBMCs, CD4 and CD8 fractions, and dextramer-positive and dextramer-negative fractions. TCR cDNA was made using 5'RACE template switching, a step that added a universal primer site and unique molecular identifiers. Priming of cDNA synthesis was performed from both the TCR alpha and TCR beta constant segments. Library amplification used two PCR steps, and the second PCR step added sample barcodes and sequencing adapters. Sequencing of libraries was performed on Illumina HiSeq 2500 (2x100 bp) or NovaSeq (2x150 bp). Under the source paper's analysis protocol: Reads were demultiplexed and collapsed into UMI consensus sequences with MIGEC, and V(D)J alignment was performed with MiXCR. Using edgeR on replicate PBMC samples, clonotypes were called vaccine-responding if FDR was below 0.01 and the log2 fold change was above 5 up to day 15. Bulk clonotypes were assigned CD4 or CD8 identity according to which sequenced CD4 or CD8 repertoire held them at higher abundance. TCRdb itself trimmed the public reads at Q25 with fastp, ran MiXCR and retained productive beta chains. One record per CDR3 amino acid sequence lists the most common genes and DNA. TCRdb assigned the V and J calls; the authors' analysis was not used. The sample profile shows just under 600,000 distinct CDR3 sequences; 13% of them were found once. Together, the top ten hold 11% to 15% of the sample.

As to this clonotype: This clone's antigen is unknown. Base qualities are not at hand, and no much larger clone is one base apart.

Paper-wide results and their limitations: Most clones expanded after primary vaccination were re-detected after the booster (96% of CD4 and approximately 89% of CD8), suggesting broad memory maintenance. Because the study included only a couple of donors, the extent to which the findings can be generalized is limited. The secondary T-cell response was found to be weaker but faster than the primary response, with a peak reached on day 5 rather than on day 15. Computational filtering was needed because FACS-sorted repertoires could contain abundant contaminating clonotypes from the bulk population. A small share of clonotypes occurred in both CD4 and CD8 compartments, likely arising from convergent recombination.

This TCR was recovered from a young man who received the YFV17D yellow fever vaccine. Sequenced here: PBMCs, sampled on the day of the yellow fever booster vaccination.

The CDR3 corresponds to CAWSRDGSRLGNEQFF. The nucleotide sequence reads as follows: TGTGCCTGGAGTCGGGACGGGAGCAGGTTGGGCAATGAGCAGTTCTTC. The sequence is built from TRBV30 and TRBJ2-1; D gene: possibly TRBD2, on 6 matching bases. At the junction V is shortened by 2 bases and J by 6 bases, with 20 bases in between. Including cysteine and phenylalanine, the CDR3 has 16 amino acids. Only the CDR3 DNA stays, 48 bases, in frame from base 1. According to the germline V gene (reference sequence), CDR1 reads GTSNPN and CDR2 reads SVGIG.